This T cell receptor beta chain derives from a study of siplizumab effects on memory and regulatory T cells. Trimming left V 8 bases short and J 3 bases short, with 17 bases between. Germline V gives CDR1 LNHNV, CDR2 YYDKDF (reference sequence). The CDR3 totals 14 residues. Regarding the study as a whole: Versus approximately 29% in controls, the mappable alloreactive CD4+ clones averaged around 65% Treg-derived with siplizumab.

Regarding this clone: Its antigen is undetermined.

TCRdb's table, derived via immunoSEQ multiplex PCR, lists solely in-frame clones and lacks some. The table shows approximately 65,000 clones, with over 80% occurring only once. The chain has TRBV15 and TRBJ2-7; D is possibly TRBD2 (7 bases). The sequence came from a human donor in good health. The sequencing sample was made of memory CD4+ T cells sorted from blood. The CDR3: CATGGGGGNYEQYF. In nucleotides, the CDR3 is TGTGCCACCGGCGGGGGCGGGGGTAACTACGAGCAGTACTTC.